This T cell receptor (beta chain) is from a study of blood T cells in healthy people across ages. Regarding the study as a whole: Percentage of naive T cells showed a strong correlation with TCR beta diversity. Shifts in expanded clonotypes may have been confounded by donor CMV status, which was unknown.

The donors, all healthy, were Caucasians living in Russia, aged roughly 6 to 100. Sample-barcoded 5' priming and a J-beta primer mix drove a second PCR of about 7 to 12 cycles. TCRdb reanalysed the 5' RACE reads using MiXCR and keeps one entry per CDR3 protein. Of 1.5 million to 2 million distinct CDR3 sequences detected, approximately 30% appear once; the ten largest clones hold about 8%. This clonotype was detected only a few times. Its antigen is still unknown. This CDR3 is built from 14 residues. CDR1 SGHNT and CDR2 YYREEE come from the germline V gene (reference sequence). Source material: blood. The clonotype originates from a woman aged 30 to 39 in good health. V is TRBV5-4 and J is TRBJ2-5; 8 bases are shared with TRBD2. The last part of the DNA fits TRBJ2-7 better; the J call may be wrong. In DNA form, the CDR3 reads TGTGCCAGCGGCTCCGGGACTAGGCGTCTCGAGCAGTACTTC. It encodes CASGSGTRRLEQYF.